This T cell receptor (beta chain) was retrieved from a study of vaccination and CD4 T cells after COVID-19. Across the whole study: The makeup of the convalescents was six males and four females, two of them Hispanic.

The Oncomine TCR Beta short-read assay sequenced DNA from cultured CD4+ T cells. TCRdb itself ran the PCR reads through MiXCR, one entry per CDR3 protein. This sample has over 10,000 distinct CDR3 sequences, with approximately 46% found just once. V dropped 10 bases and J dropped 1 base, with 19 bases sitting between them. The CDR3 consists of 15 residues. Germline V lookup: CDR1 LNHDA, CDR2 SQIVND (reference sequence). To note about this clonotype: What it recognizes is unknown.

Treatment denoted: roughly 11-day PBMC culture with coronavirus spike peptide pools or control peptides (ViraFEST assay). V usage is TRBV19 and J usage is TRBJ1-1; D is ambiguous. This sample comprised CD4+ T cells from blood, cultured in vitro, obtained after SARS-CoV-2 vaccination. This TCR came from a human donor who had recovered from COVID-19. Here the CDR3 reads CATRIRPSGNTEAFF. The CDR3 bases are TGTGCCACTCGAATCCGACCGAGCGGGAACACTGAAGCTTTCTTT.